This record concerns one TCR beta chain sequence. Its specificity is not known. Other nucleotide sequences from this sample produce the same CDR3. This record belongs to a study of OX40 agonist ivuxolimab in advanced cancers. General study results and limits: Normalized T-cell clonal expansion was also low in some nonresponders. In CD8+ T cells, expanded clones were on average more numerous than in CD4+.

Sequenced by immunoSEQ multiplex PCR; TCRdb stores in-frame clones only, minus some. Found here are roughly 67,000 clones, roughly 91% of them singletons; the top ten hold about 0.37%. CDR1 SGHNT and CDR2 YYREEE come from the germline V gene (reference sequence). CDR3 size: 15 residues. After removal of 3 bases from V and 5 bases from J, the junction contained 4 bases not matched to a gene. This sequence was found in an adult with an advanced solid tumor such as melanoma, head and neck, liver or kidney cancer. The V and J genes are TRBV5-4 and TRBJ2-5; TRBD2 agrees at 13 bases. The sample was CD4+ or CD8+ T cells sorted from blood, taken in a trial of the OX40 agonist ivuxolimab. In DNA form, the CDR3 reads TGTGCCAGCAGCTCCGGGACTAGCGGGGTGGAGACCCAGTACTTC. Its protein product is CASSSGTSGVETQYF.